This T cell receptor beta chain was observed in a study of shared clonotypes between healthy human individuals. Trimming left V 6 bases short and J 1 base short, with 10 bases between. Germline V gene sequence: CDR1 MDHEN, CDR2 SYDVKM. The CDR3 sequence is 13 residues long. The protocol was immunoSEQ multiplex PCR, while the TCRdb copy is restricted to in-frame clones and leaves out a portion. The sample shows a few million clones, under 95% of them seen only once. The rearrangement joins TRBV28 to TRBJ2-7; a possible D gene is TRBD1 (6 bases). The TCR was taken from a man aged 18 to 30 in good health. Some clones in this sample may be carry-over from other donors' samples. The sample taken for sequencing was naive CD4+ T cells from PBMCs. Subset defined: CD45RA+ positively selected. In nucleotides, the CDR3 is TGTGCCAGCAGGCCGGACAGTTCCTACGAGCAGTACTTC. Encoded protein: CASRPDSSYEQYF.